This T cell receptor (beta chain) stems from a study of response to subunit inactivated influenza vaccine (dated by TCRdb to 2016 to 2019). With respect to the entire study: The study used deep quantitative T cell receptor repertoire profiling to track responses to a trivalent subunit inactivated influenza vaccine. On the study overall, not on this receptor specifically: The authors proposed that each seasonal influenza vaccination may bring in only a limited number of new T cells.

V ends up 3 bases short and J 7 bases short, with an unmatched junction base count of 9. Taken from the germline V gene, the CDR1 and CDR2 loops are SGDLS and YYNGEE. From cysteine to phenylalanine, the CDR3 is 14 amino acids long. Solely the CDR3 DNA is kept, with 42 bases framed from the first base. Preparation of the library involved RT-PCR. These reads were obtained on an Illumina HiSeq 2500. TCRdb reprocessed the public reads (quality trimming at Q25 with fastp, clone calling with MiXCR) and kept in-frame beta chains. Entries that share a CDR3 protein sequence are merged under the most common genes and DNA. Recorded for this sample are about 240,000 distinct CDR3 sequences; more than 9% of them occurred a single time. The top ten clones comprise 7.8% of the sample. In regard to this clonotype: What this receptor recognizes is not known. No much larger clonotype is one base removed from it; base qualities were not supplied.

Rearrangement joined TRBV9 to TRBJ1-2, with TRBD1 matching 7 junction bases. The specimen was non-naive T cells sorted from PBMCs, collected 14 to 15 days before vaccination. In the paper's terms, the cell subset or site label means: memory T cell fraction. This receptor was taken from a man over 45 who received an inactivated influenza vaccine. Donor details come from another sample of the same person, matched by shared clones. The DNA reads TGTGCCAGCAGCGGGGGGACAGCTCTTATTGGCTACACCTTC. The translation is CASSGGTALIGYTF. The variable domain in full, with residues beyond the CDR3 obtained from the reference TRBV9 and TRBJ1-2 genes, is DSGVTQTPKHLITATGQRVTLRCSPRSGDLSVYWYQQSLDQGLQFLIQYYNGEERAKGNILERFSAQQFPDLHSELNLSSLELGDSALYFCASSGGTALIGYTFGSGTRLTVV.